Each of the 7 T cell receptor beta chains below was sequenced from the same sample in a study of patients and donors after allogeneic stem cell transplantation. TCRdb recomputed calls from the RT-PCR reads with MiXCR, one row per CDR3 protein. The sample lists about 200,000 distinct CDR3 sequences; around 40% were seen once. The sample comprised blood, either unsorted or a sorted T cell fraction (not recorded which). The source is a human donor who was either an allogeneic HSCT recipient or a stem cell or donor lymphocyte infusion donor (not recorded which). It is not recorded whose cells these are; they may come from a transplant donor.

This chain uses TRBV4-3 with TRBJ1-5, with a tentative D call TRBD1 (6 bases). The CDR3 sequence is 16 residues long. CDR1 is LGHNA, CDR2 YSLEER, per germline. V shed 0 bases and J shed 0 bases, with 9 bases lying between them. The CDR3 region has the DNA TGCGCCAGCAGCCAAGATATAGGGGGTAGCAATCAGCCCCAGCATTTT. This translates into CASSQDIGGSNQPQHF.

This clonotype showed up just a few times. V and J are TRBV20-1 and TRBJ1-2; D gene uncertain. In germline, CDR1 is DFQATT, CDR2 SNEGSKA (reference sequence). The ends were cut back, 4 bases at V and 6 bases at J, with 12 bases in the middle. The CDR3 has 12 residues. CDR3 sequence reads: CSATWGSNGYTF. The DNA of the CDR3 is TGCAGTGCTACGTGGGGTTCTAATGGCTACACCTTC.

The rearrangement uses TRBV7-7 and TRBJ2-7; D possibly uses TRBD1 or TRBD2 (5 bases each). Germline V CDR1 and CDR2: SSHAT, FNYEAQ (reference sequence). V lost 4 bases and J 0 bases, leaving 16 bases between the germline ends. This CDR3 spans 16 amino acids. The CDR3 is CASSSPGRGLSYEQYF. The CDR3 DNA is TGTGCCAGCAGCTCACCGGGACGCGGGCTCTCCTACGAGCAGTACTTC.

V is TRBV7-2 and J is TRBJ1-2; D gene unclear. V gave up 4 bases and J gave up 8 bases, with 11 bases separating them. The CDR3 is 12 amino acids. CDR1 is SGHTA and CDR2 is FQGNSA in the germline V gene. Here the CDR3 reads CASSSRPGGYTF. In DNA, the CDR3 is TGTGCCAGCAGCTCCCGCCCTGGGGGCTACACCTTC.

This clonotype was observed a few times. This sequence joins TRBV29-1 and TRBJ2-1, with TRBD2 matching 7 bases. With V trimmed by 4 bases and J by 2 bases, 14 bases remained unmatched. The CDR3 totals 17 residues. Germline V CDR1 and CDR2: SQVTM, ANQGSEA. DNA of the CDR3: TGCAGCGTTGGGCAGAGACTAGCCCCTCCACCCTACAATGAGCAGTTCTTC. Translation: CSVGQRLAPPPYNEQFF.

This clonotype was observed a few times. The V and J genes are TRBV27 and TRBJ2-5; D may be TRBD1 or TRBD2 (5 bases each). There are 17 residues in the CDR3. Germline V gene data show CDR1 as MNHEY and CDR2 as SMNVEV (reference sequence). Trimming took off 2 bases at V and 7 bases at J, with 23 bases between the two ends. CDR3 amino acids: CASSLVSWGSSAGTQYF. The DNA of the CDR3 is TGTGCCAGCAGTTTAGTGAGCTGGGGGTCCTCAGCAGGGACCCAGTACTTC.

The CDR3 spells CASSSRTGIGNEQFF. For the CDR3, the DNA is TGTGCCAGCAGCTCCCGGACAGGGATTGGGAATGAGCAGTTCTTC. The chain joins TRBV7-6 to TRBJ2-1; 8 bases line up with TRBD1. V lost 4 bases, J lost 7 bases, and 9 bases stayed unmatched. Germline V gene lookup returns CDR1 SGHVS and CDR2 FNYEAQ. CDR3 length: 15 amino acids. Supplemented by reference TRBV7-6 and TRBJ2-1, the full variable domain reads GAGVSQSPRYKVTKRGQDVALRCDPISGHVSLYWYRQALGQGPEFLTYFNYEAQQDKSGLPNDRFSAERPEGSISTLTIQRTEQRDSAMYRCASSSRTGIGNEQFFGPGTRLTVL.